This TCR beta chain was captured in a study of CD8 T cell repertoires and HIV-1 epitope variants. Background on the study: An uncultured baseline aliquot held 1M T cells.

Broader study findings: This assay reports beta chains of antigen-expanded cells, not T cell function.

Sequencing was performed with immunoSEQ multiplex PCR; in TCRdb, only in-frame clones are kept and a portion is missing. The table includes tens of thousands of clones, roughly four fifths detected once. Concerning this clone: Its antigen is currently unknown.

The origin of this receptor is a male donor with HIV. The sample comprised uncultured baseline CD8+ T cells from peripheral blood mononuclear cells (PBMCs).

CDR3 region: CASSHFTNPYEQYF. In nucleotides, the CDR3 is TGCGCCAGCAGCCATTTTACGAATCCCTACGAGCAGTACTTC. The chain links TRBV4-1 to TRBJ2-7; unclear D gene. CDR3 length: 14 amino acids. V was clipped by 3 bases and J by 2 bases, with 11 bases between them. Germline V gene lookup returns CDR1 MGHRA and CDR2 YSYEKL.